The present T cell receptor (beta chain) was sequenced within a study of a mutant IDH1 vaccine in newly diagnosed glioma. Study-level background: The vaccination schedule gave patients eight doses in weeks 1, 3, 5, 7, 11, 15, 19 and 23. Pretreatment consisted of radiotherapy, temozolomide, or both, with most receiving both. Of treated patients, approximately 62% were men and approximately 40% women, averaging about 40 years. Study outcomes and limitations: Evidence of vaccine-induced immune responses was documented in about 93% of patients.

The data were produced by immunoSEQ multiplex PCR, yet TCRdb's version contains in-frame clones alone and is incomplete. The data show 75,000 to 85,000 clones, with roughly 91% seen just once and roughly 0.5% held by the top ten. The CDR3 contains 13 residues. V was trimmed by 5 bases and J by 8 bases, leaving 14 bases between them. In germline, CDR1 is LNHDA, CDR2 SQIVND (reference sequence). Comment on this clone: The antigen is undetermined.

Regarding time point: week 5, during vaccination. One vaccine dose held 300 ug of mutant IDH1 20-mer peptide and came with topical imiquimod. The chain recombines TRBV19 with TRBJ2-3, with D possibly TRBD1 on 7 matching bases. This TCR was recovered from a woman aged 50 to 65 with glioma. The sequences come from PBMCs, collected from a glioma patient whose treatment included an IDH1 peptide vaccine. DNA for the CDR3: TGTGCCAGTAGTGCGGGACAGAAGGTTACGCAGTATTTT. Protein: CASSAGQKVTQYF.